Listed below are T cell receptor beta chains from one sample, sequenced in a study of sequential checkpoint blockade in melanoma. Method: immunoSEQ multiplex PCR; TCRdb's copy keeps in-frame clones and lacks some. This sample yields 13,000 to 15,000 clones, of which roughly 50% are seen a single time; 15% to 20% belongs to the top ten. Sample: CD8+ T cells sorted from blood (inferred from file names), taken from a patient given nivolumab and ipilimumab in sequence. These receptors were taken from a human donor with melanoma. Both conserved end residues are part of each CDR3. The order of the fields is D gene, V gene, J gene, clone size, CDR3 DNA, CDR3 protein. D genes are given only for firm matches. Rows give clone size only sometimes, using once, few, many, or a class for an expanded clone.

TRBD1,TRBV7-6,TRBJ2-4,-,TGTGCCAGCAGCTTAGCACCGGGACAGGGGGAAAACATTCAGTACTTC,CASSLAPGQGENIQYF
TRBD2,TRBV6-1,TRBJ2-1,-,TGTGCCAGCCGGGACTATCCTTACAATGAGCAGTTCTTC,CASRDYPYNEQFF
TRBD1,TRBV28,TRBJ1-5,-,TGTGCCAGCAGTTCCACGGACAGGGGGCAGGAAATGGTGCATCTGAAGCCCCAGCATTTT,CASSSTDRGQEMVHLKPQHF
-,TRBV4-1,TRBJ2-1,-,TGCGCCAGCAGCCAATGGAGAATAGGACATTCCTACAATGAGCAGTTCTTC,CASSQWRIGHSYNEQFF
TRBD1,TRBV30,TRBJ2-7,-,TGTGCCTGGGGACAGGGGGGGTACGAGCAGTACTTC,CAWGQGGYEQYF
TRBD1,TRBV6-1,TRBJ2-7,-,TGTGCCAGCAGTGCTGGGACAGGGGGGTCCTACGAGCAGTACTTC,CASSAGTGGSYEQYF
TRBD2,TRBV5-6,TRBJ2-2,-,TGTGCCAGCAGTTTGACCGGACTAGCGAGGACCGGGGAGCTGTTTTTT,CASSLTGLARTGELFF
-,TRBV11-2,TRBJ1-1,-,TGTGCCAGCAGCCCCTTGAGCGCTGAAGCTTTCTTT,CASSPLSAEAFF
TRBD1,TRBV23-1,TRBJ1-1,-,TGCGCCAGCAGTCTCCCGGACAGGGGGCGTAATTTTGAAGCTTTCTTT,CASSLPDRGRNFEAFF
TRBD1,TRBV5-6,TRBJ1-1,few,TGTGCCAGCAGCTTGGCAGGGGGTTACACTGAAGCTTTCTTT,CASSLAGGYTEAFF
TRBD2,TRBV19,TRBJ2-6,few,TGTGCCAGTAGACACAAGCGGGGGGCAAGAAACTCTGGGGCCAACGTCCTGACTTTC,CASRHKRGARNSGANVLTF
-,TRBV5-1,TRBJ2-1,-,TGCGCCAGCAGCTTGGGTGGGAGTATCAATGAGCAGTTCTTC,CASSLGGSINEQFF
-,TRBV27,TRBJ2-7,-,TGTGCCAGCAGCTTGGCCAGTGCCCGGCGGCCTGCCGAGCAGTACTTC,CASSLASARRPAEQYF
TRBD2,TRBV9,TRBJ2-3,-,TGTGCCAGCACCCCATTTAGCGGGGAAGGGGCAGATACGCAGTATTTT,CASTPFSGEGADTQYF
TRBD1,TRBV19,TRBJ2-7,-,TGTGCCAGTAGTGTAACAGGACAGGGAGGACAGCAGTACTTC,CASSVTGQGGQQYF
-,TRBV2,TRBJ1-1,few,TGTGCCAGCAGCCCTCAGGTACACGCGGAAGCTTTCTTT,CASSPQVHAEAFF
TRBD1,TRBV30,TRBJ2-7,-,TGTGCCTGGGGTTGGGACAGAAAATCCTACGAGCAGTACTTC,CAWGWDRKSYEQYF
TRBD2,TRBV6-1,TRBJ2-3,-,TGTGCCAGCAGTGCGACTAGCGGGGGGGCAGATACGCAGTATTTT,CASSATSGGADTQYF
TRBD2,TRBV27,TRBJ2-3,-,TGTGCCAGCAGTCTCTACCGGACTAGCGGGGGGGGAAGCACAGATACGCAGTATTTT,CASSLYRTSGGGSTDTQYF
TRBD1,TRBV2,TRBJ1-1,few,TGCGCCAGCAGCCTGAGGACAGGGGGGAACACTGAAGCTTTCTTT,CASSLRTGGNTEAFF
TRBD2,TRBV7-9,TRBJ2-1,-,TGTGCCAGCAGCCAGACGACTAGCGGGAGTGGGAATGAGCAGTTCTTC,CASSQTTSGSGNEQFF
TRBD1,TRBV19,TRBJ1-4,-,TGTGCCAGTAGTATATATTTCATGGACAGGATTGACGAAAAACTGTTTTTT,CASSIYFMDRIDEKLFF
-,TRBV15,TRBJ1-5,-,TGTGCCACCAGCAGAGATCGAGTATCCAATCAGCCCCAGCATTTT,CATSRDRVSNQPQHF
-,TRBV2,TRBJ1-6,few,TGTGCCAGCAGCAGGGTGCTATATGGTTCACCCCTCCACTTT,CASSRVLYGSPLHF
-,TRBV7-9,TRBJ2-7,-,TGTGCCAGCAGCTTAGCTAGTCTTCTATCCTACGAGCAGTACTTC,CASSLASLLSYEQYF
-,TRBV9,TRBJ1-3,-,TGTGCCAGCGGTCAAGGGGATCCTGGAAACACCATATATTTT,CASGQGDPGNTIYF
TRBD2,TRBV7-6,TRBJ2-7,-,TGTGCCAGCAGCTCTGACCCGGGACTAGCGGGTGACGAGCAGTACTTC,CASSSDPGLAGDEQYF
-,TRBV10-3,TRBJ1-2,-,TGTGCCATCAAGGATCCAAGGGGCGGCTACACCTTC,CAIKDPRGGYTF
-,TRBV6-5,TRBJ1-5,few,TGTGCCAGCAGTTACTCGAGGTACAATCAGCCCCAGCATTTT,CASSYSRYNQPQHF
-,TRBV4-2,TRBJ1-2,-,TGTGCCAGCAGCCAAGATAGAGGACAGAATGGCTACACCTTC,CASSQDRGQNGYTF
-,TRBV30,TRBJ1-3,-,TGTGCCTGGAGTTACAGGAGCTCTGGAAACACCATATATTTT,CAWSYRSSGNTIYF
TRBD1,TRBV5-5,TRBJ2-2,-,TGTGCCAGCAGTTGGACAGGGGGCCGGACCGGGGAGCTGTTTTTT,CASSWTGGRTGELFF
TRBD2,TRBV6-9,TRBJ2-3,-,TGTGCCAGCAGTGACTCCGGGACTAGCGCAGATACGCAGTATTTT,CASSDSGTSADTQYF
TRBD1,TRBV9,TRBJ1-3,few,TGTGCCAGCAGCGCGGACAGGGAGACCGGAAACACCATATATTTT,CASSADRETGNTIYF
-,TRBV7-7,TRBJ2-3,few,TGTGCCAGCAGCTTAACGCAGGCTTCCACAGATACGCAGTATTTT,CASSLTQASTDTQYF
-,TRBV5-6,TRBJ1-1,few,TGTGCCAGCAGTTTTAGGAGTAACACTGAAGCTTTCTTT,CASSFRSNTEAFF
TRBD2,TRBV7-9,TRBJ2-2,-,TGTGCCAGCCAAGGCGGGACAGCCTTACTAGCGGGCACCGGGGAGCTGTTTTTT,CASQGGTALLAGTGELFF